This T cell receptor beta chain was captured in a study of CD8 T cells in ankylosing spondylitis. Findings and limits, study-wide: Blood of patients with ankylosing spondylitis appeared to be characterized by a TCR beta motif of several highly homologous variants.

V lost 7 bases and J lost 3, with 18 bases in between. The length of the CDR3 is 15 residues. TCRdb independently ran MiXCR on the 5' RACE reads; one entry per CDR3 protein. The sample has about 450,000 distinct CDR3 sequences, roughly 26% seen once. As regards this clonotype: Its antigen is unidentified.

The V call is TRBV12-3 or TRBV12-4, the J call TRBJ1-2, with D possibly matching TRBD1 (5 bases). Sequenced: blood, either unsorted or a sorted T cell fraction (not recorded which). This receptor was obtained from a male donor with ankylosing spondylitis. The CDR3 reads CASTDWAGLYYGYTF. In DNA, the CDR3 is TGTGCCAGCACTGATTGGGCGGGACTATACTATGGCTACACCTTC.